Below are 9 T cell receptor beta chains sequenced from a single sample in a study of shared clonotypes between healthy human individuals. Repertoires were generated with immunoSEQ multiplex PCR, while TCRdb's copy carries only in-frame clones and drops some. The data hold a few million clones, with over 85% observed a single time. Sequences were obtained from naive CD4+ T cells from PBMCs. Subset indicated: CD45RA+ positively selected. The receptor source for this set is a man between 18 and 29 years old in good health. Some clones in this sample may be carry-over from other donors' samples.

The J gene is TRBJ2-7, the V gene TRBV7-2, with D possibly TRBD1 on 5 matching bases. Germline CDR1 is SGHTA and CDR2 is FQGNSA. The length of the CDR3 is 15 residues. V was pared by 2 bases and J by 0 bases, with 11 bases between. CDR3 sequence reads: CASSLFGDSSYEQYF. For the CDR3, the DNA is TGTGCCAGCAGCTTATTCGGCGACAGCTCCTACGAGCAGTACTTC.

The chain uses TRBV30 and TRBJ1-6, with unresolved D. The CDR3 covers 13 residues. Trimming took off 4 bases at V and 7 bases at J, with 11 bases between the two ends. Germline CDR1 and CDR2: GTSNPN and SVGIG (reference sequence). CDR3 coding DNA: TGTGCCTGGACCCGGCGGGAAAATTCACCCCTCCACTTT. Translating it yields CAWTRRENSPLHF.

The genes are TRBV28 and TRBJ2-7; 8 nucleotides line up with TRBD1. The V gene's germline CDR1 is MDHEN and CDR2 SYDVKM. Trimming took 10 bases from V and 2 from J; bases not matched to a gene: 4. This CDR3 contains 12 residues. CDR3 DNA: TGTGCCACCAGGGGGCCTACCTACGAGCAGTACTTC. As protein: CATRGPTYEQYF.

The V call is TRBV7-2, the J call TRBJ1-1; D perhaps matches TRBD1 (6 bases). Looked up from germline, CDR1 is SGHTA and CDR2 is FQGNSA. Trimming removed 2 bases from V and 3 bases from J, with 19 bases in between. This CDR3 region has 17 residues. CDR3 nucleotide sequence: TGTGCCAGCAGCTTATCAGGGGCCCGCGGGGTGGACACTGAAGCTTTCTTT. Its protein is CASSLSGARGVDTEAFF.

This sequence joins TRBV4-2 and TRBJ2-7, with TRBD2 identical over 12 bases. This CDR3 spans 16 amino acids. J gave up 3 bases and V 1 base, and 4 bases lay outside the gene matches. Germline V gives CDR1 LGHNA, CDR2 YNFKEQ. CDR3 bases: TGTGCCAGCAGCCAAGGCCTAGCGGGAGGGAGCTACGAGCAGTACTTC. Residues: CASSQGLAGGSYEQYF.

This chain's CDR3 is CASSFQGQGRYNEQFF. The CDR3, as DNA: TGTGCCAGCAGCTTTCAAGGACAGGGGCGATACAATGAGCAGTTCTTC. V usage is TRBV11-2 and J usage is TRBJ2-1, with 9 bases fitting TRBD1. There are 16 residues in the CDR3. Unmatched junction bases numbered 7, after V lost 3 bases and J lost 4 bases. Germline V lookup: CDR1 SGHAT, CDR2 FQNNGV.

This chain uses TRBV19 with TRBJ2-1, with D perhaps matching TRBD1 or TRBD2 (5 bases each). CDR3 size: 16 residues. Germline loops: CDR1 LNHDA, CDR2 SQIVND (reference sequence). V was cut by 4 bases and J by 4 bases, with 17 bases left in between. The CDR3 sequence: CASSNTGTYNYNEQFF. CDR3 DNA sequence: TGTGCCAGTAGTAATACCGGGACCTACAATTACAATGAGCAGTTCTTC.

The gene calls are TRBV28 and TRBJ1-2; no definite D call. The CDR3 loop spans 14 amino acids. From germline, CDR1 is MDHEN and CDR2 SYDVKM. Trimming took 2 bases from V and 4 from J, leaving 11 bases between them. CDR3: CASSLVTTTYGYTF. The CDR3 bases are TGTGCCAGCAGTTTAGTAACTACCACCTATGGCTACACCTTC.

V usage is TRBV28 and J usage is TRBJ1-5; 8 nucleotides align to TRBD1. The CDR3 loop spans 19 amino acids. The V segment lost 1 base and the J segment 2 bases; nucleotides outside the gene matches: 13. Per the germline V gene, CDR1 is MDHEN and CDR2 is SYDVKM. This CDR3 reads CASSLYPQGGGRGNQPQHF. CDR3 in DNA: TGTGCCAGCAGTTTATACCCACAGGGGGGAGGGAGGGGCAATCAGCCCCAGCATTTT.